This paragraph covers one T cell receptor (beta chain) sequence. Its antigen is unidentified. These data come from a study of cytomegalovirus exposure and HLA in healthy donors. Study-wide points: TCR beta V segments were, for the most part, productive about 87% or about 30% of the time in an earlier analysis. Later findings reportedly placed an Asian-associated ancestry cluster below the roughly 700-donor mean for N-insertions. Sequencing depth across donors, presence/absence analyses assumed, was roughly uniform. Follow-up analysis seemed to connect common viral pathogens with several of the most significant clusters identified.

The PCR contained 60 Vbeta and 13 Jbeta primers. The repertoire was sequenced with immunoSEQ multiplex PCR; TCRdb's copy has only in-frame clones and lacks some. The data contain 110,000 to 150,000 clones, over 60% of them singletons. The CDR3 loop spans 16 amino acids. Germline CDR1 reads SGHRS; CDR2 reads YFSETQ. V was pared by 1 base and J by 5 bases, with 17 bases between. The sequenced material came from PBMCs. The chain uses TRBV5-1 and TRBJ2-3; D remains unclear. This receptor was identified in a woman aged 50 to 65 in good health and CMV-seronegative. For the CDR3, the DNA is TGCGCCAGCAGCTTGTCCGCGACAACTCTGGGAGATACGCAGTATTTT. This gives the protein CASSLSATTLGDTQYF.